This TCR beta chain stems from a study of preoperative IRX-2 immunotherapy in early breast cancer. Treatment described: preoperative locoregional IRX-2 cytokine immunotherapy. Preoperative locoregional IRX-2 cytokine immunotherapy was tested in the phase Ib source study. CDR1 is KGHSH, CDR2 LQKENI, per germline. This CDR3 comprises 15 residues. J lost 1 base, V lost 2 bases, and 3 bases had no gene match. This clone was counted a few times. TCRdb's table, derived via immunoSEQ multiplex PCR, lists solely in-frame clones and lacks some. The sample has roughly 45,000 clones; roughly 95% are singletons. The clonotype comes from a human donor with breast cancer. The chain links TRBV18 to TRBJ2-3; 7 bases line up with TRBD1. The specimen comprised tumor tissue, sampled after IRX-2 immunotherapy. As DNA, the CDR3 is TGTGCCAGCTCACCAATAACAGGGGGCACAGATACGCAGTATTTT. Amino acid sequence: CASSPITGGTDTQYF. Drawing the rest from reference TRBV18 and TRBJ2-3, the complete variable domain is NAGVMQNPRHLVRRRGQEARLRCSPMKGHSHVYWYRQLPEEGLKFMVYLQKENIIDESGMPKERFSAEFPKEGPSILRIQQVVRGDSAAYFCASSPITGGTDTQYFGPGTRLTVL.